The following is a T cell receptor (beta chain) sequence with its context. The target antigen is unknown. J was trimmed by 2 bases and V by 5 bases; bases with no gene match: 3. This CDR3 has 13 residues. Germline values: CDR1 SQVTM, CDR2 ANQGSEA. These data belong to a study of cytomegalovirus exposure and HLA in healthy donors. Some clones are missing from TCRdb's copy, which holds only in-frame ones; the method was immunoSEQ multiplex PCR. The sample has over 200,000 clones; around 87% are singletons. Study-level findings and limits: Across donors, most TCRs were seen rarely, yet some public ones were widespread.

An approximately 120-subject validation cohort, separate from the approximately 700-subject first cohort, supplied the donors. V usage is TRBV29-1 and J usage is TRBJ1-5; 7 bases line up with TRBD1. The source of this sequence is a woman younger than 30 in good health and CMV-seropositive. The sequencing input was PBMCs. CDR3 bases: TGCAGCGTTTGCACAGGGGGCAATCAGCCCCAGCATTTT. Translation: CSVCTGGNQPQHF.